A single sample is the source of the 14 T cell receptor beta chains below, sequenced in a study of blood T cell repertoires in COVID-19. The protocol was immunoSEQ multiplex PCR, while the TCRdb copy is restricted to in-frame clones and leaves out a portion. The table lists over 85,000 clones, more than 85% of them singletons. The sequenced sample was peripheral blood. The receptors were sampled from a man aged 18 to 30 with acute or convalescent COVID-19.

In nucleotides, the CDR3 is TGTGCCAGCAGCGTTAGTGGCGGTTGGAGTGAGCAGTTCTTC. Translation: CASSVSGGWSEQFF. The chain carries TRBV9 and TRBJ2-1, with no clear D. The CDR3 sequence is 14 residues long. V was pared by 2 bases and J by 9 bases, with 15 bases between. CDR1 is SGDLS and CDR2 is YYNGEE in the germline V gene.

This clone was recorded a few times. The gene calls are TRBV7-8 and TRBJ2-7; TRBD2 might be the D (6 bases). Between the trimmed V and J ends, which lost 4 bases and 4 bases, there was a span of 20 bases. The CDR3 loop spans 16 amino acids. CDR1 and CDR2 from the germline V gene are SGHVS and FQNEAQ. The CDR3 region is CASSSGVVGLRYEQYF. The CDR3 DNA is TGTGCCAGCAGCTCGGGGGTTGTGGGACTCCGATACGAGCAGTACTTC.

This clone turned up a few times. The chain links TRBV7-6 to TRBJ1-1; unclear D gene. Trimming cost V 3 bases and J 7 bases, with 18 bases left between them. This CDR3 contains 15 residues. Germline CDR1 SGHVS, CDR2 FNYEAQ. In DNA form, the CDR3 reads TGTGCCAGCAGCTTTAATTTAGGAACAGTCTATGAAGCTTTCTTT. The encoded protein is CASSFNLGTVYEAFF.

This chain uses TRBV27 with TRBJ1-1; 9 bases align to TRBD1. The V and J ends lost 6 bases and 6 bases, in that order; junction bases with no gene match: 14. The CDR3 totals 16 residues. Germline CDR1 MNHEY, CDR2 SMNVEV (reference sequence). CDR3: CASSHLPGQGAPEAFF. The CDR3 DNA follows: TGTGCCAGCAGCCATCTCCCGGGACAGGGAGCGCCTGAAGCTTTCTTT.

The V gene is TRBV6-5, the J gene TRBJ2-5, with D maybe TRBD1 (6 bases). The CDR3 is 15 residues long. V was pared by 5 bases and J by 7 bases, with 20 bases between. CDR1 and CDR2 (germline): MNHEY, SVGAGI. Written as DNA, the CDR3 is TGTGCCAGCAGTCCCCCTGGGGGCCCGAGGGGGACCCAGTACTTC. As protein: CASSPPGGPRGTQYF.

This chain's CDR3 is CASSPRDRGTDTQYF. CDR3 bases: TGTGCCAGCAGCCCAAGGGACAGGGGAACAGATACGCAGTATTTT. This chain joins TRBV11-3 and TRBJ2-3; TRBD1 matches at 10 bases. Germline CDR1 SGHNT, CDR2 YENEEA. The CDR3 totals 15 residues. V trimming: 5 bases; J trimming: 3 bases; junction bases outside the gene matches: 5.

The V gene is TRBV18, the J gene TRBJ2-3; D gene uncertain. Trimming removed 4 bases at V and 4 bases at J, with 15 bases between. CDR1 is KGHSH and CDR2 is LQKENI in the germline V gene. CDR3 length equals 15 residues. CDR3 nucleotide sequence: TGTGCCAGCTCACTTAGCACACACATAGCAGATACGCAGTATTTT. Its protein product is CASSLSTHIADTQYF.

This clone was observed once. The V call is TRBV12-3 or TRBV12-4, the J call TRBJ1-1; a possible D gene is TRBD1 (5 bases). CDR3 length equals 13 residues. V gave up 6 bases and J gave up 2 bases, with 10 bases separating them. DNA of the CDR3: TGTGCCAGCAGCCCAGGGTACAACACTGAAGCTTTCTTT. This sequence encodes CASSPGYNTEAFF.

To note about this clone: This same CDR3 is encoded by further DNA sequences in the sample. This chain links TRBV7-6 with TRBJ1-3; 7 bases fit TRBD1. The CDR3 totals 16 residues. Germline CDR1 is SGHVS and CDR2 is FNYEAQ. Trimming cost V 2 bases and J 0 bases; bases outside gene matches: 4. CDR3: CASSLYRDSSGNTIYF. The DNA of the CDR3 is TGTGCCAGCAGCTTATACCGGGACAGCTCTGGAAACACCATATATTTT.

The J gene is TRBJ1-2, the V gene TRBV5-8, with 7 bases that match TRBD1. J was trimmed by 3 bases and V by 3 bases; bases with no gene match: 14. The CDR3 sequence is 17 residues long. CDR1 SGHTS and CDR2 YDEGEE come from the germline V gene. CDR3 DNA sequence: TGTGCCAGCAGCTCCCGGCCCGGAGGGACAGTAGACTATGGCTACACCTTC. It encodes CASSSRPGGTVDYGYTF. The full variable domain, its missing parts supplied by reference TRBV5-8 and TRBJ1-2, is EAGVTQSPTHLIKTRGQQATLRCSPISGHTSVYWYQQALGLGLQFLLWYDEGEERNRGNFPPRFSGRQFPNYSSELNVNALELEDSALYLCASSSRPGGTVDYGYTFGSGTRLTVV.

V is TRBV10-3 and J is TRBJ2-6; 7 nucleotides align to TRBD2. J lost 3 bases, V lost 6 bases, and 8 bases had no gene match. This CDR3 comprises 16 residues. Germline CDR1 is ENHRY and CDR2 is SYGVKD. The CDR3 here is CAIRAREGYGANVLTF. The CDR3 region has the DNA TGTGCCATCAGGGCCAGGGAGGGGTATGGGGCCAACGTCCTGACTTTC.

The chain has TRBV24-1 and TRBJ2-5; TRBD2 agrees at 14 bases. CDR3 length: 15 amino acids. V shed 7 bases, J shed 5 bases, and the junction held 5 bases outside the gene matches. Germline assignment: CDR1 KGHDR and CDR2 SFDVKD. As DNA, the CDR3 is TGTGCCACCAGGACTAGCGGGGGGGCCGGGGAGACCCAGTACTTC. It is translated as CATRTSGGAGETQYF.

The CDR3 region has the DNA TGTGCCACCGAAGGAGGGCGGGATTTCGATGAGCAGTTCTTC. Amino acids: CATEGGRDFDEQFF. The chain recombines TRBV19 with TRBJ2-1; D is possibly TRBD2 (6 bases). Germline V gives CDR1 LNHDA, CDR2 SQIVND (reference sequence). Trimming took off 10 bases at V and 8 bases at J, with 21 bases between the two ends. The CDR3 is made up of 14 amino acids.

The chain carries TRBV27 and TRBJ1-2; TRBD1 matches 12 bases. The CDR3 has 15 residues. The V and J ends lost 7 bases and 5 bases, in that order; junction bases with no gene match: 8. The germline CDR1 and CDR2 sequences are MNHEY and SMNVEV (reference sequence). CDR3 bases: TGTGCCAGCAAAGAGGGACAGGGGGCAAGGTATGGCTACACCTTC. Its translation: CASKEGQGARYGYTF.